What follows describes a single TCR beta chain. Method: immunoSEQ multiplex PCR; TCRdb's copy keeps in-frame clones and lacks some. The sample has about 88,000 clones, roughly nine tenths seen once. This sample was included in a study of T cell responses to AZD1222 COVID-19 vaccine. This sequence originates from an adult in good health. Sequencing was performed on peripheral blood, taken on day 0 of AZD1222 vaccination.

The CDR3 nucleotides read TGTGCCTGGAGTGTCCCTTGGCCCCAGCATTTT. It yields the protein CAWSVPWPQHF. The chain joins TRBV30 to TRBJ1-5; unclear D gene. The CDR3 length is 11 residues. Trimming took off 0 bases at V and 9 bases at J, with 6 bases between the two ends. Per the germline V gene, CDR1 is GTSNPN and CDR2 is SVGIG (reference sequence).